The sequence of this TCR beta chain was determined in a study of monozygotic twins with inflammatory bowel disease. Using eight separate reactions per sample, the authors generated cDNA. TCRdb processed the 5' RACE reads again and assigns one entry to each CDR3 protein, with no DNA. The ten most abundant clones cover 2% to 2.5% of a sample with fewer than 550,000 distinct CDR3 sequences. This CDR3 is built from 13 residues. CDR1 and CDR2 (germline): MNHEY, SVGEGT. The draw for each donor consisted of a single 2.5 ml blood sample. This rearrangement joins TRBV6-2 or TRBV6-3 to TRBJ1-5; the TRBD1 assignment by TCRdb is unverifiable without DNA. Material: blood. The TCR originated in a human donor with ulcerative colitis or Crohn's disease, or a healthy co-twin of an affected twin (not recorded which). This CDR3 reads CASTQRGHQPQHF.